The subject of this entry is one T cell receptor beta chain. The V gene's germline CDR1 is LGHNA and CDR2 YSLEER. The CDR3 is 16 amino acids. V shed 4 bases and J 1 base; nucleotides not matched to a gene: 7. About 30,000 T cell genomes, or roughly 200 ng DNA, went into the sorted-subset replicate PCRs. Sequenced by immunoSEQ multiplex PCR; TCRdb stores in-frame clones only, minus some. The sample holds some 1,100,000 clones, 75% to 85% seen once. Researchers partitioned CD4+ cells into CD45RA+ naive and CD45RA-negative memory subsets. The data were obtained in a study of shared clonotypes between healthy human individuals.

Sequenced material: memory CD4+ T cells from PBMCs. Stated subset: CD45RA-negative fraction. The TCR sequence derives from a man younger than 30 in good health. Some clones in this sample may be carry-over from other donors' samples. The V gene is TRBV4-3, the J gene TRBJ2-3; 8 bases agree with TRBD2. The CDR3: CASSPSPTSGTDTQYF. CDR3 nucleotides: TGCGCCAGCAGCCCCTCCCCGACTAGCGGCACAGATACGCAGTATTTT.